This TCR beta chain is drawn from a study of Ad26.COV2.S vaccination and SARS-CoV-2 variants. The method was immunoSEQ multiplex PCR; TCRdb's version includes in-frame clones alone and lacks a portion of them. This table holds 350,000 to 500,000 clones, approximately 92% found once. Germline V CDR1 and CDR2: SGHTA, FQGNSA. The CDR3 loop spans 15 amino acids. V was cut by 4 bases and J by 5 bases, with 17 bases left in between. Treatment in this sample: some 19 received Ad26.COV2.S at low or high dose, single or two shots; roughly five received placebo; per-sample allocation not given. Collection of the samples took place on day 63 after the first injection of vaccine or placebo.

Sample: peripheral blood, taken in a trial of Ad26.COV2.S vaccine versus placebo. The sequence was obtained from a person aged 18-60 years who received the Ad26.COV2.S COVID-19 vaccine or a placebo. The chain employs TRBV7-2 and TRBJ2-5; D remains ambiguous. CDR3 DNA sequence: TGTGCCAGCAGCTCACAGAGACCCAAAGGGGAGACCCAGTACTTC. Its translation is CASSSQRPKGETQYF.